The rows below give T cell receptor beta chains drawn from one sample of a study of beta chain features in type 1 diabetes. Only in-frame clones appear in the TCRdb table, and some are missing; sequencing was by immunoSEQ multiplex PCR. The sample carries more than 100,000 clones, 16% recorded once. Sequencing was carried out using central memory CD4+ T cells from blood. The receptors here all came from a man aged 25 to 40 with type 1 diabetes. The CDR3 runs from the conserved cysteine through the conserved F or W. Fields, in order: V gene, J gene, CDR3 protein.

TRBV14	TRBJ2-3	CASSPRTDTQYF
TRBV12-2	TRBJ2-1	CASRSDSPAGYEQFF
TRBV2	TRBJ2-5	CASSTIQTQYF
TRBV25-1	TRBJ2-3	CASSIAGGLDTQYF
TRBV10-3	TRBJ2-1	CAISADSGVNEQFF
TRBV9	TRBJ1-4	CASSALTDSNINEKLFF
TRBV20-1	TRBJ1-3	CSAPWRNTIYF
TRBV7-2	TRBJ1-1	CASRLQGAAAEAFF
TRBV30	TRBJ1-6	CAWSSYNSPLHF
TRBV27	TRBJ2-7	CASSFDRSYEQYF
TRBV5-1	TRBJ2-2	CASSLGTYMAGELFF
TRBV5-1	TRBJ2-3	CASRGGGHSTDTQYF
TRBV29-1	TRBJ2-3	CSVGEPVADTQYF
TRBV30	TRBJ2-1	CAWSNYPPNEQFF
TRBV28	TRBJ2-6	CASGSPRGRANVLTF
TRBV5-1	TRBJ1-2	CASSLVGGGRDLDGYTF
TRBV7-8	TRBJ1-1	CASTVETMNTEAFF
TRBV9	TRBJ1-2	CASSAGQTSVNYGYTF
TRBV6-5	TRBJ2-3	CASSYSGTGADTQYF
TRBV18	TRBJ2-7	CASSPAGYEQYF
TRBV7-2	TRBJ2-1	CASSQNSGSYEQFF
TRBV28	TRBJ2-1	CASSLGGLGNEQFF
TRBV7-2	TRBJ1-5	CASSDWTGLGQPQHF
TRBV27	TRBJ1-6	CASSFYAGQGASPLHF
TRBV7-2	TRBJ2-2	CASSLASPGGELFF
TRBV7-9	TRBJ1-4	CASSFGTQREKLFF
TRBV7-8	TRBJ1-1	CASSPLQGMNTEAFF
TRBV9	TRBJ1-2	CASSLLGHGNYGYTF
TRBV2	TRBJ1-5	CASASTDSNQPQHF
TRBV2	TRBJ2-3	CASSALGGEAPDTQYF
TRBV4-1	TRBJ1-1	CASSPGSYRMNTEAFF
TRBV19	TRBJ1-2	CASSIAGPYGYTF
TRBV21-1	TRBJ2-3	CASSKGQSFTDTQYF
TRBV28	TRBJ2-5	CASGSSGWGYQETQYF
TRBV7-2	TRBJ1-6	CASSTRQGNSPLHF
TRBV20-1	TRBJ2-3	CSAPRADTQYF
TRBV11-2	TRBJ2-5	CASSLAYQETQYF
TRBV9	TRBJ2-3	CASSVEIGGADTQYF